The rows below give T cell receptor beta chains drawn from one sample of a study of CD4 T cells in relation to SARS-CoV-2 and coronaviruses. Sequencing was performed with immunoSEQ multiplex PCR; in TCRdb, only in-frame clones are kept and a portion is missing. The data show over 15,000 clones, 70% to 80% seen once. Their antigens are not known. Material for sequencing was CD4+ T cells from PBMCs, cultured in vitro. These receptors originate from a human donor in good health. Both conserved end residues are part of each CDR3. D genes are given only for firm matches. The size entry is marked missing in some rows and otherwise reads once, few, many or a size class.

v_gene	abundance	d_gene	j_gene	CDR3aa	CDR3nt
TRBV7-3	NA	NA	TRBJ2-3	CASSFGSKDPQYF	TGTGCCAGCAGCTTTGGGTCCAAGGACCCGCAGTATTTT
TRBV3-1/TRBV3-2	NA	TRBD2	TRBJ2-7	CASSQAPSGGSSYEQYF	TGTGCCAGCAGCCAAGCTCCTAGCGGAGGGAGCTCCTACGAGCAGTACTTC
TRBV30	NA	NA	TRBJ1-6	CAWSRLGGGDSPLHF	TGTGCCTGGAGTCGATTGGGGGGGGGTGATTCACCCCTCCACTTT
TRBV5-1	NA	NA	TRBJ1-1	CASSRLDANTEAFF	TGCGCCAGCAGCCGACTGGATGCGAACACTGAAGCTTTCTTT
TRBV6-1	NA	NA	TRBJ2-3	CASSDRGDTQYF	TGTGCCAGCAGTGACCGCGGGGATACGCAGTATTTT
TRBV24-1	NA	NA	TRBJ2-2	CATSDLGGTGELFF	TGTGCCACCAGTGACCTAGGAGGCACCGGGGAGCTGTTTTTT
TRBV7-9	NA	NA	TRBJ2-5	CASSVQSQETQYF	TGTGCCAGCAGCGTACAGAGCCAAGAGACCCAGTACTTC
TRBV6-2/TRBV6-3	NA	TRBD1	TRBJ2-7	CASSYSNRGNHEQYF	TGTGCCAGCAGTTACTCAAACAGGGGTAACCACGAGCAGTACTTC
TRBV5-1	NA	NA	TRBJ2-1	CASSLVGGGQSQGGEQFF	TGCGCCAGCAGCTTGGTAGGAGGGGGGCAGTCGCAAGGAGGTGAGCAGTTCTTC
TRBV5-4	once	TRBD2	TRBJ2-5	CASTTSGSLEETQYF	TGTGCCAGCACCACTAGCGGGAGCCTTGAAGAGACCCAGTACTTC
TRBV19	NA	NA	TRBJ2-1	CASSIVGSPPFF	TGTGCCAGTAGTATAGTTGGCAGTCCCCCGTTCTTC
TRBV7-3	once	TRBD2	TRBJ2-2	CASSKHPRLAGDPGELFF	TGTGCCAGCAGCAAACATCCAAGACTAGCGGGAGATCCCGGGGAGCTGTTTTTT
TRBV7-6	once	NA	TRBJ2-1	CASSSLHPRESNEQFF	TGTGCCAGCAGCTCCCTGCATCCCCGTGAGTCCAATGAGCAGTTCTTC
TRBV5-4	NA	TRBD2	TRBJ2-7	CASSLAAGVTEQYF	TGTGCCAGCAGCTTGGCTGCGGGAGTAACCGAGCAGTACTTC
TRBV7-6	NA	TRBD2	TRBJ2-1	CASSSLAGGSSYNEQFF	TGTGCCAGCAGCTCGCTAGCGGGAGGGAGCTCCTACAATGAGCAGTTCTTC
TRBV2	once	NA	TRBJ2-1	CASSEEANNEQFF	TGTGCCAGCAGTGAAGAGGCGAACAATGAGCAGTTCTTC
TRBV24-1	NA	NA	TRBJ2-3	CATSEGTYPDTQYF	TGTGCCACCAGTGAGGGGACTTACCCGGATACGCAGTATTTT
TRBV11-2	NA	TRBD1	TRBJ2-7	CASSPQDREYEQYF	TGTGCCAGCAGCCCTCAGGACAGGGAGTACGAGCAGTACTTC
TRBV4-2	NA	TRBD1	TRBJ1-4	CASSLDARGLGEKLFF	TGTGCCAGCAGCCTAGATGCCAGGGGGCTAGGCGAAAAACTGTTTTTT